These T cell receptor beta chains were read from a single sample in a study of blood T cell repertoires in COVID-19. Profiling relied on immunoSEQ multiplex PCR, and the TCRdb table lists in-frame clones only, not all of them. The top ten clones hold 1.5% to 2% of a sample with about 300,000 clones, around 89% of them seen once. The specimen sequenced was peripheral blood. The source is a woman aged 25 to 39 with COVID-19, enrolled during active disease. CDR3s include the opening cysteine and the closing phenylalanine or tryptophan. The D gene is left open where the match is weak. Some rows have no size entry. The others give once, few or many, or a class for an expanded clone.

cdr3_aa cdr3_nt j_call clone_size d_call v_call
CASSLSSSGAPTDTQYF TGTGCCAGCAGTTTATCGTCTAGCGGGGCCCCCACAGATACGCAGTATTTT TRBJ2-3 once TRBD2 TRBV27
CAALRGTDTEAFF TGTGCTGCCCTCAGGGGAACGGACACTGAAGCTTTCTTT TRBJ1-1 NA NA TRBV30
CASSPPDRGGETQYF TGTGCCAGCAGCCCCCCCGACAGGGGCGGTGAGACCCAGTACTTC TRBJ2-5 NA TRBD1 TRBV28
CASTWTGGTEAFF TGTGCCAGTACCTGGACAGGGGGCACTGAAGCTTTCTTT TRBJ1-1 NA TRBD1 TRBV19
CASSPDRATNTEAFF TGCGCCAGCAGCCCCGACAGGGCAACGAACACTGAAGCTTTCTTT TRBJ1-1 NA TRBD1 TRBV5-1
CASSGQGTNQPQHF TGTGCCAGCAGCGGACAGGGGACCAATCAGCCCCAGCATTTT TRBJ1-5 NA TRBD1 TRBV9
CASSSGQNTEAFF TGTGCCAGCAGTTCCGGACAGAACACTGAAGCTTTCTTT TRBJ1-1 NA NA TRBV6-6
CASSQEQSLGYTF TGTGCCAGCAGCCAAGAACAGAGTCTCGGCTACACCTTC TRBJ1-2 NA NA TRBV3-1/TRBV3-2
CASSLVGQGDYGYTF TGTGCCAGCAGCTTGGTTGGACAGGGGGACTATGGCTACACCTTC TRBJ1-2 NA TRBD1 TRBV5-5
CASSHHLPGRGPGNQPQHF TGCGCCAGCAGTCACCACCTCCCGGGCAGGGGTCCCGGAAATCAGCCCCAGCATTTT TRBJ1-5 NA NA TRBV23-1
CASSGTTSYEQYF TGCGCCAGCAGCGGGACAACGTCCTACGAGCAGTACTTC TRBJ2-7 NA NA TRBV5-1
CASSQSTGSYEQYF TGTGCCAGCAGCCAATCCACAGGGTCCTACGAGCAGTACTTC TRBJ2-7 NA NA TRBV3-1/TRBV3-2
CASSQGGLANIQYF TGTGCCAGCAGCCAAGGGGGACTAGCAAACATTCAGTACTTC TRBJ2-4 NA TRBD2 TRBV3-1/TRBV3-2
CATSRDSGGSSPLHF TGTGCCACCAGCAGAGACAGTGGAGGGAGCTCACCCCTCCACTTT TRBJ1-6 once NA TRBV15
CASSGGRALNTEAFF TGCGCCAGCAGCGGGGGCAGGGCCTTGAACACTGAAGCTTTCTTT TRBJ1-1 once NA TRBV5-1
CASSLASAGGNTEAFF TGTGCCAGCAGCTTAGCGTCGGCAGGGGGGAACACTGAAGCTTTCTTT TRBJ1-1 once TRBD1 TRBV7-8
CASSLATGVQPQHF TGTGCCAGCAGCTTAGCGACAGGGGTTCAGCCCCAGCATTTT TRBJ1-5 many TRBD1 TRBV7-2
CASSLHRVSNEKLFF TGTGCCAGCAGTCTACACAGGGTGTCTAATGAAAAACTGTTTTTT TRBJ1-4 NA NA TRBV28
CASSLGKRGTNTGELFF TGTGCCAGCAGCTTAGGCAAGCGGGGAACGAACACCGGGGAGCTGTTTTTT TRBJ2-2 NA TRBD2 TRBV5-4
CASRLDSGFYGYTF TGTGCCAGCAGATTGGACAGTGGGTTTTATGGCTACACCTTC TRBJ1-2 NA NA TRBV2
CASSSPGLAGDKNIQYF TGTGCCAGCAGCTCCCCGGGACTAGCGGGGGACAAAAACATTCAGTACTTC TRBJ2-4 NA TRBD2 TRBV7-2
CASSTRTSGGAPETQYF TGTGCCAGCAGCACGCGGACTAGCGGGGGGGCCCCGGAGACCCAGTACTTC TRBJ2-5 NA TRBD2 TRBV7-7